The 12 T cell receptor beta chains presented below share a single source sample, sequenced in a study of blood T cell repertoires in COVID-19. The repertoire was sequenced with immunoSEQ multiplex PCR; TCRdb's copy has only in-frame clones and lacks some. Found here are about 400,000 clones, around 87% of them singletons; the top ten hold about 0.89%. The source material was PBMCs or T cells enriched from blood (not recorded which). The receptor set was obtained from a woman aged 25-40 years with acute COVID-19.

J is TRBJ2-5 and V is TRBV24-1; perhaps TRBD2 as D (6 bases). Trimming stripped 0 bases from V and 5 bases from J, with 12 bases between. The CDR3 contains 15 residues. CDR1 is KGHDR, CDR2 SFDVKD, per germline. The CDR3 DNA is TGTGCCACCAGTGATTTGGGGACTCCGGGCGAGACCCAGTACTTC. Translation: CATSDLGTPGETQYF.

The chain recombines TRBV27 with TRBJ2-6; 8 bases line up with TRBD1. J gave up 0 bases and V 6 bases, and 7 bases lay outside the gene matches. This CDR3 has 17 residues. Germline lookup yields CDR1 MNHEY and CDR2 SMNVEV (reference sequence). DNA of the CDR3: TGTGCCAGCAGAGGACAGGGAACGAGCTCTGGGGCCAACGTCCTGACTTTC. Translating it yields CASRGQGTSSGANVLTF.

V and J are TRBV19 and TRBJ1-5; 8 bases map to TRBD1. V dropped 5 bases and J dropped 2; count of bases not matched to a gene: 11. The CDR3 length is 17 residues. Per germline, CDR1 LNHDA and CDR2 SQIVND (reference sequence). The CDR3 DNA is TGTGCCAGTAGTTTACAATTTCCGGGACAGGGCAATCAGCCCCAGCATTTT. Its protein product is CASSLQFPGQGNQPQHF.

Points on this clone: Within the sample, other DNA sequences also encode this same CDR3. This chain uses TRBV5-1 with TRBJ1-4; D is unresolved. Germline CDR1 is SGHRS and CDR2 is YFSETQ. Trimming took 0 bases from V and 0 from J, leaving 6 bases between them. This CDR3 is 15 amino acids long. The CDR3 loop reads CASSLGQATNEKLFF. CDR3 bases: TGCGCCAGCAGCTTGGGGCAGGCAACTAATGAAAAACTGTTTTTT.

CDR3 bases: TGCGCCAGCAGCTTGGTAGGGAGTAGCGCAGATACGCAGTATTTT. As protein: CASSLVGSSADTQYF. The chain uses TRBV5-1 and TRBJ2-3, with D possibly matching TRBD2 (5 bases). V shed 0 bases and J shed 4 bases, with 12 bases lying between them. The CDR3 length is 15 residues. The V gene's germline CDR1 is SGHRS and CDR2 YFSETQ. The full variable domain, with the rest looked up from reference TRBV5-1 and TRBJ2-3, is KAGVTQTPRYLIKTRGQQVTLSCSPISGHRSVSWYQQTPGQGLQFLFEYFSETQRNKGNFPGRFSGRQFSNSRSEMNVSTLELGDSALYLCASSLVGSSADTQYFGPGTRLTVL.

This clone came up a few times. The chain carries TRBV30 and TRBJ1-2, with D perhaps TRBD1 (6 bases). The germline CDR1 and CDR2 sequences are GTSNPN and SVGIG (reference sequence). The CDR3 loop spans 13 amino acids. With 5 bases removed from V and 4 bases from J, the gap between germline ends came to 14 bases. CDR3 nucleotides: TGTGCCTGGGGTCTCAGGGGCGGCTATGGCTACACCTTC. Its translation: CAWGLRGGYGYTF. Together with reference TRBV30 and TRBJ1-2, the CDR3 gives the full variable domain: SQTIHQWPATLVQPVGSPLSLECTVEGTSNPNLYWYRQAAGRGLQLLFYSVGIGQISSEVPQNLSASRPQDRQFILSSKKLLLSDSGFYLCAWGLRGGYGYTFGSGTRLTVV.

Concerning this clone: Relative to the germline gene, one junction end is altered; a read error may explain this. J is TRBJ2-5 and V is TRBV18; 8 bases line up with TRBD2. This CDR3 region has 12 residues. Germline V gene data show CDR1 as KGHSH and CDR2 as LQKENI. CDR3 region: CASSPREGTQYF. CDR3 DNA sequence: TGTGCCAGCTCCCCACGGGAGGGGACCCAGTACTTC.

This clone was counted once. The V and J genes are TRBV2 and TRBJ2-3; D gene uncertain. CDR1 and CDR2 (germline): SNHLY, FYNNEI. The V end was cut by 0 bases, the J end by 2 bases, with 12 bases between. This CDR3 contains 16 residues. The CDR3 is CASSEARPAYTDTQYF. The CDR3 DNA is TGTGCCAGCAGTGAAGCGAGGCCAGCTTACACAGATACGCAGTATTTT.

This clone was seen just once. The chain combines TRBV5-4 with TRBJ1-2; D remains unclear. Germline lookup yields CDR1 SGHNT and CDR2 YYREEE (reference sequence). With 4 bases removed from V and 5 bases from J, the gap between germline ends came to 15 bases. CDR3 length: 14 residues. CDR3 sequence: CASSLPGSTYGYTF. The CDR3 DNA reads as TGTGCCAGCAGCCTCCCGGGTAGTACATATGGCTACACCTTC.

The genes are TRBV7-9 and TRBJ1-4, with 9 bases fitting TRBD1. Germline V gives CDR1 SEHNR, CDR2 FQNEAQ (reference sequence). This CDR3 comprises 16 residues. J gave up 5 bases and V 0 bases, and 4 bases lay outside the gene matches. The CDR3 bases are TGTGCCAGCAGCTTAGCTACCGGGACAGGGAATGAAAAACTGTTTTTT. Encoded protein: CASSLATGTGNEKLFF.

The rearrangement joins TRBV5-1 to TRBJ1-2, with 9 positions matching TRBD1. The CDR3 runs 15 residues. Germline V gene data show CDR1 as SGHRS and CDR2 as YFSETQ. The J segment lost 7 bases and the V segment lost 6 bases, leaving 13 bases of the junction unmatched. The CDR3 protein is CASTSFGTGRGGYTF. In nucleotides, the CDR3 is TGCGCCAGCACCTCCTTTGGGACAGGGAGAGGTGGCTACACCTTC. The full variable domain, its missing parts supplied by reference TRBV5-1 and TRBJ1-2, is KAGVTQTPRYLIKTRGQQVTLSCSPISGHRSVSWYQQTPGQGLQFLFEYFSETQRNKGNFPGRFSGRQFSNSRSEMNVSTLELGDSALYLCASTSFGTGRGGYTFGSGTRLTVV.

The CDR3, as DNA: TGTGCCGGCGGAACGGGATCGTCCGGAAACACCATATATTTT. It translates to CAGGTGSSGNTIYF. V and J are TRBV30 and TRBJ1-3; D gene uncertain. The CDR3 is made up of 14 amino acids. Germline loops: CDR1 GTSNPN, CDR2 SVGIG (reference sequence). Trimming cost V 8 bases and J 4 bases, with 18 bases left between them. The whole variable domain, remainder taken from reference TRBV30 and TRBJ1-3, is SQTIHQWPATLVQPVGSPLSLECTVEGTSNPNLYWYRQAAGRGLQLLFYSVGIGQISSEVPQNLSASRPQDRQFILSSKKLLLSDSGFYLCAGGTGSSGNTIYFGEGSWLTVV.